A selection of T cell receptor beta chains follows, all from one sample in a study of CD8 T cells in ankylosing spondylitis. TCRdb re-derived calls from the 5' RACE reads in MiXCR, one entry per CDR3 protein. This table has 310,000 or so distinct CDR3 sequences, 15% to 25% appearing once. The sample consisted of blood, either unsorted or a sorted T cell fraction (not recorded which). All receptors come from a male donor with ankylosing spondylitis or in good health (not recorded which). The CDR3 runs from the conserved cysteine through the conserved F or W. D genes are given only for firm matches. Rows give clone size only sometimes, using once, few, many, or a class for an expanded clone.

CDR3aa: CASSSISGRMNTEAFF
CDR3nt: TGTGCCAGCAGCTCGATATCAGGGCGGATGAACACTGAAGCTTTCTTT
len: 16
d_gene: -
j_gene: TRBJ1-1
abundance: -
v_gene: TRBV7-3

CDR3aa: CSVDVSNYGYTF
CDR3nt: TGCAGCGTTGATGTCAGTAACTATGGCTACACCTTC
len: 12
d_gene: -
j_gene: TRBJ1-2
abundance: many
v_gene: TRBV29-1

CDR3aa: CSARAVDSNGYTF
CDR3nt: TGCAGTGCTAGAGCGGTAGACAGTAACGGCTACACCTTC
len: 13
d_gene: -
j_gene: TRBJ1-2
abundance: -
v_gene: TRBV20-1

CDR3aa: CSARLAGGPSYNEQFF
CDR3nt: TGCAGTGCTAGACTCGCGGGAGGGCCCTCCTACAATGAGCAGTTCTTC
len: 16
d_gene: TRBD2
j_gene: TRBJ2-1
abundance: few
v_gene: TRBV20-1

CDR3aa: CSTRSGGTDGYTF
CDR3nt: TGCAGCACCCGATCAGGGGGGACGGATGGCTACACCTTC
len: 13
d_gene: TRBD1
j_gene: TRBJ1-2
abundance: -
v_gene: TRBV29-1

CDR3aa: CASSLGQWNTEAFF
CDR3nt: TGTGCCAGCAGCCTAGGACAGTGGAACACTGAAGCTTTCTTT
len: 14
d_gene: -
j_gene: TRBJ1-1
abundance: few
v_gene: TRBV5-6

CDR3aa: CASSEKLGGPFANTGELFF
CDR3nt: TGTGCCAGCAGTGAAAAGTTGGGGGGCCCGTTCGCGAACACCGGGGAGCTGTTTTTT
len: 19
d_gene: -
j_gene: TRBJ2-2
abundance: few
v_gene: TRBV6-1

CDR3aa: CASSVLSGYGYTF
CDR3nt: TGTGCCAGCAGCGTTTTGTCGGGGTATGGCTACACCTTC
len: 13
d_gene: -
j_gene: TRBJ1-2
abundance: few
v_gene: TRBV9

CDR3aa: CASSLGGKYNEQFF
CDR3nt: TGTGCCAGCAGCTTAGGCGGGAAATACAATGAGCAGTTCTTC
len: 14
d_gene: -
j_gene: TRBJ2-1
abundance: -
v_gene: TRBV7-3

CDR3aa: CASSLVIGTINNEQFF
CDR3nt: TGCGCCAGCAGCTTGGTTATAGGGACTATTAACAATGAGCAGTTCTTC
len: 16
d_gene: TRBD2
j_gene: TRBJ2-1
abundance: -
v_gene: TRBV5-1